This is a list of T cell receptor beta chains from one sample in a study of OX40 agonist ivuxolimab in advanced cancers. Clones were sequenced by immunoSEQ multiplex PCR, and TCRdb holds only the in-frame ones, with some missing. The table lists over 60,000 clones, approximately 91% of them singletons, with 1.5% to 2% in the top ten. The sequenced sample was CD4+ or CD8+ T cells sorted from blood, obtained in a trial of the OX40 agonist ivuxolimab. All receptors derive from an adult with an advanced solid tumor such as melanoma, head and neck, liver or kidney cancer. Both conserved end residues are part of each CDR3. D genes are given only for firm matches. Rows give clone size only sometimes, using once, few, many, or a class for an expanded clone.

>-|TRBJ2-5|TRBV11-3|TRBD2
TGTGCCAGCAGCACACGTAGCGGGAGTGTGGAGACCCAGTACTTC
CASSTRSGSVETQYF
>once|TRBJ2-7|TRBV28|TRBD1
TGTGCCAGCAGCCCCCGGGACAGGGATTTGCACGAGCAGTACTTC
CASSPRDRDLHEQYF
>-|TRBJ1-2|TRBV27|-
TGTGCCAGCAGCGCGACAGGCCCCTATGGCTACACCTTC
CASSATGPYGYTF
>-|TRBJ2-3|TRBV5-1|TRBD1
TGCGCCAGCAGCTTGTGGACAGGGAGCACAGATACGCAGTATTTT
CASSLWTGSTDTQYF
>-|TRBJ1-2|TRBV5-1|-
TGCGCCAGCAGCCTGCGGGGAGGGCGGGAATATGGCTACACCTTC
CASSLRGGREYGYTF
>-|TRBJ1-2|TRBV28|-
TGTGCCAGCAGTTTTCGGCAGGGTAGGGGCTATGGCTACACCTTC
CASSFRQGRGYGYTF
>-|TRBJ2-1|TRBV19|-
TGTGCCAGTAGTATGACTAGGATCAATGAGCAGTTCTTC
CASSMTRINEQFF
>-|TRBJ1-1|TRBV19|-
TGTGCCAGTATGGGCTTCGAAGCTTTCTTT
CASMGFEAFF
>once|TRBJ1-5|TRBV19|-
TGTGCCAGTAGCGAACAGCACAATCAGCCCCAGCATTTT
CASSEQHNQPQHF
>-|TRBJ2-2|TRBV21-1|-
TGTGCCAGCAGCAAAGCAGCGGGGGAAGCCACCGGGGAGCTGTTTTTT
CASSKAAGEATGELFF
>-|TRBJ2-1|TRBV28|TRBD1
TGTGCCAGCAGAAAAGGGACAGGGGGCTTAAGCTCCTACAATGAGCAGTTCTTC
CASRKGTGGLSSYNEQFF
>once|TRBJ2-7|TRBV9|TRBD2
TGTGCCAGCAGCCTCCGGGGGGACGGGCTCTACGAGCAGTACTTC
CASSLRGDGLYEQYF
>-|TRBJ2-3|TRBV7-9|-
TGTGCCAGCAGCTTAGGAGGGCCCCCCACAGATACGCAGTATTTT
CASSLGGPPTDTQYF
>-|TRBJ1-1|TRBV5-1|-
TGCGCCAGCAGCCCCCGGGACAAGAACACTGAAGCTTTCTTT
CASSPRDKNTEAFF
>once|TRBJ1-1|TRBV4-3|TRBD1
TGCGCCAGCAGCCAAGATCTAGGGGACAGGCCGAACACTGAAGCTTTCTTT
CASSQDLGDRPNTEAFF
>-|TRBJ2-6|TRBV2|-
TGTGCCAGCAGCCTGGGCGGGGCCAACGTCCTGACTTTC
CASSLGGANVLTF
>-|TRBJ1-5|TRBV11-2|-
TGTGCCAGCAGCTTGGGGGGGGCGGGACAGCCCCAGCATTTT
CASSLGGAGQPQHF
>-|TRBJ2-1|TRBV29-1|-
TGCAGCGTTGGACACGATTACAATGAGCAGTTCTTC
CSVGHDYNEQFF
>-|TRBJ1-4|TRBV30|TRBD1
TGTGCCTGGAACCGACAGGGCTATAATGAAAAACTGTTTTTT
CAWNRQGYNEKLFF
>-|TRBJ2-1|TRBV28|TRBD2
TGTGCCAGCAGTCGAACTCTAGCGGGAGGTTCCTACAATGAGCAGTTCTTC
CASSRTLAGGSYNEQFF
>once|TRBJ1-1|TRBV11-2|-
TGTGCCAGCAGCTCCCAGGGAGACACTGAAGCTTTCTTT
CASSSQGDTEAFF
>-|TRBJ1-2|TRBV6-5|-
TGTGCCAGCAGTTACTCGGCGGGTGGCTATGGCTACACCTTC
CASSYSAGGYGYTF
>once|TRBJ2-1|TRBV9|TRBD1
TGTGCCAGCAGCCGTATCGGGACAGGGGGTAATGAGCAGTTCTTC
CASSRIGTGGNEQFF
>-|TRBJ2-5|TRBV11-2|-
TGTGCCAGCAGCCCCGGACCGGGGGAGACCCAGTACTTC
CASSPGPGETQYF